One T cell receptor beta chain is described in this entry. This clonotype came up many times. No cognate antigen has been identified for it. No clone much larger than this one lies a single base away; base qualities are absent. This sample was taken from a study of T cells in Graves' hyperthyroidism and ophthalmopathy (dated by TCRdb to between 2018 and 2021). Concerning the study at large: Peripheral blood was sampled at the time of initial diagnosis, prior to any treatment. A discovery cohort of fewer than 110 patients, roughly 43 with Graves' ophthalmopathy and about 60 with stable Graves' hyperthyroidism, was used to find distinguishing TCR V-J signatures. Whether ophthalmopathy could be predicted prospectively was tested in an independent validation cohort made up of under 20 hyperthyroidism patients plus 17 patients who later progressed to ophthalmopathy. The approximately 100 discovery patients were divided at random into training and test sets in a 7:3 ratio. Thyroid tissue and blood T-cell repertoires from about six Graves' hyperthyroidism patients were also compared in the study. After blood sampling, hyperthyroidism patients were treated with methimazole at a starting dose of 30 mg daily, and ophthalmopathy patients were treated with high-dose intravenous methylprednisolone. The paper reports TCR Vbeta CDR3 sequencing of about 140 peripheral blood samples: over 40 ophthalmopathy, roughly 74 hyperthyroidism and approximately 17 progressor patients.

Trimming removed 6 bases from V and 7 bases from J, leaving 18 bases between the germline ends. Per the germline V gene, SGHVS is the CDR1 and FQNEAQ is the CDR2. From its cysteine to its phenylalanine, the CDR3 spans 15 amino acids. Only the CDR3 DNA is retained, 45 bases long and in frame from the first base. The TCR beta CDR3 regions were amplified from the RNA transcripts. The TCR CDR3 was subjected to a first round of RT-PCR using the HTBI primer set and the Qiagen OneStep RT-PCR kit. Libraries were constructed in a second round of multiplex PCR, after which size selection and purification were performed. The libraries were sequenced on an Illumina HiSeq2000 using paired-end 100 bp reads. Per the authors' processing: SOAPnuke was used to process the raw data, removing reads that contained adapters or uncalled bases, had a mean Phred below 15, or lacked an exact match to the constant primer or identifier. COPE v1.2.5 was used to merge high-quality paired reads, and clonotypes were defined as unique nucleotide sequences. Clonotypes were aligned to IMGT TRBV, TRBD and TRBJ reference segments using MiTCR v1.1. The analysis was restricted to V-J combinations with a frequency above 0.0001, which together covered about 99% of the repertoires. The TCS score was defined as F50 (clonal expansion) divided by E x V (chaos), with BLOSUM62-based TCRdist calculated between CDR3 peptides within each V-J. Welch's t-statistics and random forest reduced several hundred V-J features to under 15, which were used in a naive Bayes classifier (R e1071). TCRdb itself trimmed the public reads at Q25 with fastp, ran MiXCR and retained productive beta chains. All rows with the same CDR3 protein become a single entry with the most common DNA and genes. Clone size and V and J calls follow TCRdb, not the original study. Here the sample has about 250,000 distinct CDR3 sequences; more than 20% occur a single time. Together, the top ten hold 35% of the sample.

Ophthalmopathy patients had moderately to severely active disease, with a Clinical Activity Score of 3 or more, a NOSPECS grade of 4 or more, and a disease duration of less than 3 months. Patients with uncontrolled infections, other autoimmune diseases, pregnancy or lactation were excluded. Clinical symptoms, serum thyroxine and TRAb, thyroid ultrasound, and orbital computed tomography formed the basis for the diagnoses. Ficoll-Paque density gradient centrifugation was used to isolate PBMCs from about 9.4 ml of fresh peripheral blood. Trizol reagent was used to extract total RNA, and RNA quality was then checked on an Agilent 2100 Bioanalyzer. What the authors observed across the whole study: A 13 V-J signature model separated ophthalmopathy from stable hyperthyroidism, with just over 85% sensitivity and 81.08% specificity in cross-validation and 80%/75% in testing. In validation, progression to ophthalmopathy was predicted by the model with 65% to 71% sensitivity and 72% to 80% specificity, a median of roughly 6.4 months before onset. Sample size was not statistically predetermined, and blinding of investigators to group allocation was not performed. Blood samples also contained most of the expanded thyroid clonotypes (frequency above 0.001), which suggests that blood repertoires may reflect thyroid immune responses.

The sequenced material came from blood. The V gene is TRBV7-8 and the J gene is TRBJ2-2; too little of a D gene remains to name it. The clonotype comes from a woman aged 40 to 49 with Graves' ophthalmopathy. The DNA sequence is TGTGCCAGCAGTTCCCGGACGGGTCATAGCGGGGAGCTGTTTTTT. Its protein is CASSSRTGHSGELFF. Supplemented by the reference TRBV7-8 and TRBJ2-2 proteins around the CDR3, the complete variable domain is GAGVSQSPRYKVAKRGQDVALRCDPISGHVSLFWYQQALGQGPEFLTYFQNEAQLDKSGLPSDRFFAERPEGSVSTLKIQRTQQEDSAVYLCASSSRTGHSGELFFGEGSRLTVL.